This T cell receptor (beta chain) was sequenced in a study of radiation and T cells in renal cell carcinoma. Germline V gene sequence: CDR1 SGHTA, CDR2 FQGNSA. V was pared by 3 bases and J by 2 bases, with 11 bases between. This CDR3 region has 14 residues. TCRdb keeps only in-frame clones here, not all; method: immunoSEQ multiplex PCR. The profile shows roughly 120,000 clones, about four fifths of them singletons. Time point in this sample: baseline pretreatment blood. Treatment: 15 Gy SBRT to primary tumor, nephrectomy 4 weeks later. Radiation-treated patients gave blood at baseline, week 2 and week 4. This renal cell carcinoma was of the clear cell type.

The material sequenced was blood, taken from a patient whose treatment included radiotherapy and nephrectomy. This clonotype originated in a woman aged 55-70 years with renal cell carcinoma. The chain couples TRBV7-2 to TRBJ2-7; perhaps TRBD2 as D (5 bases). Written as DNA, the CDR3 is TGTGCCAGCAGCTTGCTTCCGGAGGCCTACGAGCAGTACTTC. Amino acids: CASSLLPEAYEQYF.